One and the same sample provided the 20 T cell receptor beta chains below, sequenced in a study of CD8 T cells in ankylosing spondylitis (dated by TCRdb to about 2017). Preparation of the library involved 5' RACE. The listed sequencing device is Illumina HiSeq 2500. TCRdb reworked the public reads: Q25 trimming with fastp, MiXCR clone assembly, productive beta chains retained. Entries are consolidated by CDR3 protein sequence, retaining the most common genes and DNA. In all, the sample holds fewer than 400,000 distinct CDR3 sequences, and around 15% of those were seen once. Of the sample, about 1.1% is held by the ten largest clones. The sample taken for sequencing was blood, either unsorted or a sorted T cell fraction (not recorded which). All receptors come from a male donor with ankylosing spondylitis or in good health (not recorded which).

The chain joins TRBV27 to TRBJ1-1; D remains ambiguous. Germline V lookup: CDR1 MNHEY, CDR2 SMNVEV (reference sequence). V lost 4 bases and J lost 1, with 7 bases in between. This CDR3 is built from 13 residues. The CDR3 here is CASSSRRNTEAFF. In DNA, the CDR3 is TGTGCCAGCAGTTCCCGGAGGAACACTGAAGCTTTCTTT.

The chain links TRBV10-1 to TRBJ2-7; 7 bases are shared with TRBD2. Germline V gene sequence: CDR1 WNHNN, CDR2 SYGVQD (reference sequence). The V and J ends lost 2 bases and 4 bases, in that order; junction bases with no gene match: 5. CDR3 size: 14 residues. The CDR3 is CASSESQRGYEQYF. In DNA form, the CDR3 reads TGCGCCAGCAGTGAGAGCCAGCGGGGTTACGAGCAGTACTTC.

This clonotype was seen more than once but under ten times. This chain joins TRBV5-1 and TRBJ2-7; D is unresolved. Trimming cost V 0 bases and J 1 base, with 11 bases left between them. Germline lookup yields CDR1 SGHRS and CDR2 YFSETQ. The CDR3 covers 15 residues. The CDR3 sequence: CASSLESALSYEQYF. CDR3 nucleotide sequence: TGCGCCAGCAGCTTGGAGTCTGCATTATCCTACGAGCAGTACTTC.

The chain combines TRBV20-1 with TRBJ2-1; 13 bases fit TRBD2. The CDR3 covers 12 residues. The germline V gene encodes CDR1 DFQATT and CDR2 SNEGSKA (reference sequence). The chain's CDR3 is CSGTSGKNEQFF. In DNA, the CDR3 is TGCAGCGGGACTAGCGGGAAAAATGAGCAGTTCTTC.

This clonotype was observed a handful of times. The V and J genes are TRBV12-3 or TRBV12-4 and TRBJ1-2; 10 nucleotides match TRBD1. The CDR3 runs to 14 residues. J was trimmed by 8 bases and V by 6 bases; bases with no gene match: 9. Written as DNA, the CDR3 is TGTGCCAGCAGCGGGACAGGGGAAATGCGGGGCTACACCTTC. This sequence encodes CASSGTGEMRGYTF.

In DNA form, the CDR3 reads TGTGCCAGCAGCCAAGACCGGACTAGCGGGAGGGCCCAATTTTCGAATGAGCAGTTCTTC. Amino acid sequence: CASSQDRTSGRAQFSNEQFF. The chain has TRBV3-1 and TRBJ2-1; 15 bases align to TRBD2. The germline V gene has CDR1 LGHDT and CDR2 YNNKEL (reference sequence). V shed 0 bases and J 7 bases; nucleotides not matched to a gene: 13. This CDR3 has 20 residues.

The chain uses TRBV6-2 or TRBV6-3 and TRBJ2-2, with 9 bases fitting TRBD2. This CDR3 comprises 16 residues. Per the germline V gene, CDR1 is MNHEY and CDR2 is SVGEGT. V was clipped by 2 bases and J by 0 bases; unmatched bases: 1. CDR3 protein: CASSYPSGTNTGELFF. DNA of the CDR3: TGTGCCAGCAGTTACCCTAGCGGGACGAACACCGGGGAGCTGTTTTTT.

This clonotype was detected a few times. The chain recombines TRBV11-3 with TRBJ2-7; no firm D call. The length of the CDR3 is 15 residues. Between the trimmed V and J ends, which lost 2 bases and 0 bases, there was a span of 11 bases. Per the germline V gene, CDR1 is SGHNT and CDR2 is YENEEA. This CDR3 reads CASSLFGSSSYEQYF. The CDR3 DNA follows: TGTGCCAGCAGCTTATTCGGCAGCTCCTCCTACGAGCAGTACTTC. The complete variable domain, with remaining parts taken from reference TRBV11-3 and TRBJ2-7, reads EAGVVQSPRYKIIEKKQPVAFWCNPISGHNTLYWYLQNLGQGPELLIRYENEEAVDDSQLPKDRFSAERLKGVDSTLKIQPAELGDSAVYLCASSLFGSSSYEQYFGPGTRLTVT.

The gene calls are TRBV5-1 and TRBJ2-3; D possibly corresponds to TRBD2 (5 bases). Germline V lookup: CDR1 SGHRS, CDR2 YFSETQ. The CDR3 sequence is 18 residues long. The V gene lost 0 bases and the J gene lost 3 bases, with 20 bases spanning the gap. The CDR3 is CASSLGAASSVGTDTQYF. For the CDR3, the DNA is TGCGCCAGCAGCTTGGGGGCCGCTAGCTCCGTGGGTACAGATACGCAGTATTTT.

This clonotype was recorded a few times. The rearrangement joins TRBV12-3 or TRBV12-4 to TRBJ2-7, with no clear D. CDR3 length: 12 residues. Trimming left V 2 bases short and J 2 bases short, with 4 bases between. The CDR3 is CASSLIAYEQYF. The CDR3 DNA follows: TGTGCCAGCAGTTTAATCGCCTACGAGCAGTACTTC.

This clonotype came up a few times. The rearrangement links TRBV19 to TRBJ1-5; the D is unclear. Germline V CDR1 and CDR2: LNHDA, SQIVND (reference sequence). Trimming took 2 bases from V and 6 from J, leaving 14 bases between them. CDR3 size: 15 residues. CDR3 protein: CASSIYGELRQPQHF. CDR3 nucleotides: TGTGCCAGTAGTATATATGGGGAGTTGCGTCAGCCCCAGCATTTT.

This clonotype was recorded a few times. In nucleotides, the CDR3 is TGTGCCAGCAGCTTTCATGCAGGCGAAAACTATGGCTACACCTTC. Its protein is CASSFHAGENYGYTF. The chain has TRBV7-9 and TRBJ1-2; no reliable D call. This CDR3 has 15 amino acids. Germline assignment: CDR1 SEHNR and CDR2 FQNEAQ (reference sequence). V gave up 3 bases and J gave up 2 bases, with 13 bases separating them.

The V call is TRBV5-1, the J call TRBJ2-7; D is unresolved. Trimming cost V 0 bases and J 3 bases, with 10 bases left between them. The CDR3 spans 14 residues. Germline V gene data show CDR1 as SGHRS and CDR2 as YFSETQ. The CDR3: CASSLADQIYEQYF. The CDR3 DNA reads TGCGCCAGCAGCTTGGCCGACCAGATCTACGAGCAGTACTTC.

The rearrangement joins TRBV11-3 to TRBJ1-5; D is unresolved. This CDR3 region has 13 residues. Germline lookup yields CDR1 SGHNT and CDR2 YENEEA. Trimming left V 0 bases short and J 7 bases short, with 7 bases between. The CDR3 region is CASSLDGAQPQHF. In DNA form, the CDR3 reads TGTGCCAGCAGCTTAGATGGAGCCCAGCCCCAGCATTTT.

This clonotype has only a few counts. The chain is built from TRBV20-1 and TRBJ1-4, with D possibly TRBD1 on 5 matching bases. Germline V gives CDR1 DFQATT, CDR2 SNEGSKA (reference sequence). CDR3 length: 12 residues. V dropped 6 bases and J dropped 7 bases, with 12 bases sitting between them. CDR3 bases: TGCAGTGCGGGGCAGGGCACTGAAAAACTGTTTTTT. Translation: CSAGQGTEKLFF.

This clonotype was detected a few times. The chain combines TRBV6-6 with TRBJ2-3; D is uncertain. CDR3 length: 13 residues. V lost 0 bases and J lost 5, with 6 bases in between. Per germline, CDR1 MNHNY and CDR2 SVGAGI (reference sequence). The CDR3 region is CASSYSGLDTQYF. In DNA form, the CDR3 reads TGTGCCAGCAGTTACTCCGGGTTAGATACGCAGTATTTT.

This clonotype was observed a few times. In DNA, the CDR3 is TGTGCCAGCAGCTCTAATCTGGACAGAAACTATGGCTACACCTTC. It yields the protein CASSSNLDRNYGYTF. The V gene is TRBV11-2, the J gene TRBJ1-2, with TRBD1 as a possible D gene (6 bases). The CDR3 spans 15 residues. V shed 4 bases and J shed 2 bases, with 14 bases lying between them. Germline V gene sequence: CDR1 SGHAT, CDR2 FQNNGV. Supplemented by reference TRBV11-2 and TRBJ1-2, the full variable domain reads EAGVAQSPRYKIIEKRQSVAFWCNPISGHATLYWYQQILGQGPKLLIQFQNNGVVDDSQLPKDRFSAERLKGVDSTLKIQPAKLEDSAVYLCASSSNLDRNYGYTFGSGTRLTVV.

The chain recombines TRBV20-1 with TRBJ2-3, with unresolved D. The CDR3 totals 12 residues. The ends were cut back, 8 bases at V and 1 base at J, with 10 bases in the middle. Germline V CDR1 and CDR2: DFQATT, SNEGSKA (reference sequence). For the CDR3, the DNA is TGCAGTCCGCTATCGGGCACAGATACGCAGTATTTT. Its translation is CSPLSGTDTQYF.

This clonotype was counted between two and nine times. The rearrangement links TRBV6-1 to TRBJ1-3; no reliable D call. The CDR3 loop spans 15 amino acids. Germline CDR1 is MNHNS and CDR2 is SASEGT. Trimming removed 5 bases from V and 0 bases from J, with 11 bases in between. CDR3: CASSRGRSSGNTIYF. The CDR3 DNA reads as TGTGCCAGCAGTCGTGGCAGGAGCTCTGGAAACACCATATATTTT.

This chain joins TRBV19 and TRBJ1-1, with D possibly TRBD1 on 5 matching bases. V lost 0 bases and J 11 bases, leaving 10 bases between the germline ends. The V gene's germline CDR1 is LNHDA and CDR2 SQIVND (reference sequence). The CDR3 spans 12 residues. The CDR3 region is CASSIDDSRAFF. The CDR3 bases are TGTGCCAGTAGTATAGACGACAGCAGGGCTTTCTTT.